These 29 T cell receptor beta chains came from one sample sequenced in a study of molecular identifiers for immune sequencing clone quantification. Each CDR3 protein gets one entry after TCRdb re-called the PCR reads with MiXCR. The sample has tens of thousands of distinct CDR3 sequences; roughly 20% are singletons. Material for sequencing was naive CD8+ T cells from blood, with Jurkat cell RNA spiked in. As to subset: FACS-sorted CD8+CD4-CCR7+CD45RA+ naive T cells. All receptors derive from a human donor in good health. Some libraries in this study had Jurkat cell RNA spiked in.

This clonotype was seen at least ten times. The chain carries TRBV7-2 and TRBJ2-5, with D possibly being TRBD1 (5 bases). This CDR3 comprises 14 residues. Trimming stripped 5 bases from V and 1 base from J, with 11 bases between. CDR1 is SGHTA and CDR2 is FQGNSA in the germline V gene. The CDR3 here is CASSPDSFQETQYF. In DNA form, the CDR3 reads TGTGCCAGCAGCCCTGACAGTTTCCAAGAGACCCAGTACTTC.

This clonotype was seen many times. V is TRBV19 and J is TRBJ1-1; D may be TRBD1 (6 bases). The CDR3 loop spans 14 amino acids. Germline values: CDR1 LNHDA, CDR2 SQIVND (reference sequence). V lost 7 bases and J 7 bases, leaving 19 bases between the germline ends. The CDR3 is CASTLGYGGHEAFF. DNA of the CDR3: TGTGCCAGTACCCTCGGGTATGGGGGACATGAAGCTTTCTTT.

As regards this clonotype: A much larger clone lies one base from this, so it may be a read error. The genes are TRBV7-6 and TRBJ1-4; D perhaps matches TRBD1 (5 bases). The V gene's germline CDR1 is SGHVS and CDR2 FNYEAQ. The ends were cut back, 5 bases at V and 5 bases at J, with 12 bases in the middle. This CDR3 region has 14 residues. CDR3 in DNA: TGTGCCAGCAGCCCCACGGAGGGGAATGAAAAACTGTTTTTT. Its translation is CASSPTEGNEKLFF.

About this clonotype itself: A much larger clone differs from this one at a single base, so this may be a read error. The CDR3 sequence: CASIPAPGLRQELAAEAFF. CDR3 nucleotides: TGTGCCAGTATACCGGCCCCGGGATTGCGCCAGGAATTGGCCGCTGAAGCTTTCTTT. The chain has TRBV19 and TRBJ1-1; no clear D gene. Trimming removed 7 bases from V and 6 bases from J, with 33 bases in between. CDR3 length: 19 amino acids. Germline CDR1 reads LNHDA; CDR2 reads SQIVND (reference sequence).

The sample holds many counts of this clonotype. The chain carries TRBV7-8 and TRBJ2-3, with D perhaps given as TRBD1 or TRBD2 (5 bases each). The CDR3 loop spans 17 amino acids. The V gene lost 1 base and the J gene lost 0 bases, with 14 bases spanning the gap. In germline, CDR1 is SGHVS, CDR2 FQNEAQ. The CDR3 loop is CASSLGGVLLSTDTQYF. For the CDR3, the DNA is TGTGCCAGCAGCTTAGGAGGGGTACTACTTAGCACAGATACGCAGTATTTT.

Comment on this clonotype: Possible read error: a much larger clone is one base away. The chain has TRBV28 and TRBJ1-1; D is unclear. The length of the CDR3 is 13 residues. CDR1 is MDHEN, CDR2 SYDVKM, per germline. V gave up 5 bases and J gave up 4 bases, with 11 bases separating them. CDR3 DNA sequence: TGTGCCAGCAGTAACGACGGGAGCACTGAAGCTTTCTTT. Its protein product is CASSNDGSTEAFF.

With regard to this clonotype: Given the absence of the conserved phenylalanine or tryptophan at the CDR3 end, a read error is likely. This chain links TRBV6-5 with TRBJ2-3; 9 bases map to TRBD2. V lost 5 bases, J lost 2 bases, and 5 bases stayed unmatched. The CDR3 is made up of 15 amino acids. CDR1 MNHEY and CDR2 SVGAGI come from the germline V gene. This CDR3 is CASSRLAGVTDTQYL. The DNA for the CDR3 is TGTGCCAGCAGTCGGTTAGCGGGAGTCACAGATACGCAGTATCTT.

This clonotype was seen ten or more times. The chain recombines TRBV4-1 with TRBJ2-1; the match to TRBD2 covers 8 bases. Germline V CDR1 and CDR2: MGHRA, YSYEKL. Trimming took 4 bases from V and 8 from J; bases not matched to a gene: 7. The CDR3 is 14 amino acids. The CDR3 nucleotides are TGCGCCAGCAGCCGCGGGGGGTCAGGCGATGAGCAGTTCTTC. Translation: CASSRGGSGDEQFF.

This clonotype showed up many times. The chain has TRBV7-9 and TRBJ2-3; D remains ambiguous. V lost 9 bases and J lost 5, with 15 bases in between. Germline lookup yields CDR1 SEHNR and CDR2 FQNEAQ (reference sequence). This CDR3 spans 13 amino acids. DNA for the CDR3: TGTGCCAGTGGAGCCCAGGTGGAAGATACGCAGTATTTT. It encodes CASGAQVEDTQYF.

This clonotype came up many times. The chain employs TRBV11-2 and TRBJ2-5; weak D call: TRBD1 (5 bases). Trimming shortened V by 2 bases and J by 2 bases, and 15 bases separated the two germline ends. Germline loops: CDR1 SGHAT, CDR2 FQNNGV. CDR3 size: 16 residues. The CDR3 loop reads CASSLYPDDSQETQYF. In DNA form, the CDR3 reads TGTGCCAGCAGCTTATATCCCGACGACAGTCAAGAGACCCAGTACTTC.

V usage is TRBV20-1 and J usage is TRBJ2-5; maybe TRBD1 (5 bases). The length of the CDR3 is 12 residues. The V gene lost 3 bases and the J gene lost 6 bases, with 11 bases spanning the gap. Per germline, CDR1 DFQATT and CDR2 SNEGSKA (reference sequence). As DNA, the CDR3 is TGCAGTGCTAGTGGGCAGGGAAAGACCCAGTACTTC. The encoded protein is CSASGQGKTQYF.

V is TRBV27 and J is TRBJ2-1, with 7 bases lining up with TRBD1. The CDR3 has 12 amino acids. The germline CDR1 and CDR2 sequences are MNHEY and SMNVEV (reference sequence). Losses at the gene ends were 8 bases for V and 10 bases for J; bases not matched to a gene: 8. CDR3 loop: CASGTRTGEQFF. CDR3 DNA sequence: TGTGCCAGCGGTACCAGGACAGGAGAGCAGTTCTTC.

The V and J genes are TRBV27 and TRBJ1-1; perhaps TRBD1 as D (6 bases). The CDR3 contains 18 residues. V lost 0 bases and J lost 2, with 19 bases in between. The V gene's germline CDR1 is MNHEY and CDR2 SMNVEV (reference sequence). CDR3 sequence: CASSLSGGRSVINTEAFF. The DNA for the CDR3 is TGTGCCAGCAGTTTATCTGGGGGCCGATCGGTTATAAACACTGAAGCTTTCTTT.

This clonotype was seen once. The rearrangement links TRBV2 to TRBJ2-3; no clear D. The CDR3 runs to 16 residues. V gave up 4 bases and J gave up 3 bases, with 17 bases separating them. From germline, CDR1 is SNHLY and CDR2 FYNNEI. CDR3 bases: TGTGCCAGCAGTGGGATTGAGATAGAAAGGACAGATACGCAGTATTTT. Translation gives CASSGIEIERTDTQYF.

Remarks on this clonotype: Given a much more abundant clone one base away, this may be a read error. CDR3 in amino acids: CASMEGTGASGDF. The DNA of the CDR3 is TGTGCCAGCATGGAGGGAACAGGGGCGTCGGGGGACTTC. This chain links TRBV2 with TRBJ2-7, with D possibly TRBD1 on 7 matching bases. CDR3 length equals 13 residues. CDR1 and CDR2 (germline): SNHLY, FYNNEI.

The chain joins TRBV25-1 to TRBJ2-2; D call uncertain. V lost 5 bases and J 5 bases, leaving 3 bases between the germline ends. CDR1 is MGHDK, CDR2 SYGVNS, per germline. CDR3 length: 11 amino acids. The CDR3 reads CASSTTGELFF. In DNA, the CDR3 is TGTGCCAGCAGTACAACCGGGGAGCTGTTTTTT. Combining the CDR3 with reference TRBV25-1 and TRBJ2-2 gives the whole variable domain EADIYQTPRYLVIGTGKKITLECSQTMGHDKMYWYQQDPGMELHLIHYSYGVNSTEKGDLSSESTVSRIRTEHFPLTLESARPSHTSQYLCASSTTGELFFGEGSRLTVL.

For this clonotype: This may come from a read error, since a much larger clone is one base off. The genes are TRBV29-1 and TRBJ2-1; 13 bases agree with TRBD2. V gave up 4 bases and J gave up 1 base; unmatched junction bases: 16. Germline-derived CDR1 and CDR2 are SQVTM and ANQGSEA. This CDR3 spans 20 amino acids. The DNA for the CDR3 is TGCAGCGTTGGGTATACCGGGACTAGCGGGGATCGACTTTCCTACAATGAGCAGTTCTTC. This gives the protein CSVGYTGTSGDRLSYNEQFF.

About this clonotype: Since a much larger clone is just one base distant, this may be a read error. Because it lacks the conserved phenylalanine or tryptophan at the end, this CDR3 is likely a read error. The rearrangement links TRBV19 to TRBJ2-7; D is ambiguous. Germline V lookup: CDR1 LNHDA, CDR2 SQIVND (reference sequence). The CDR3 extends over 12 amino acids. The V end was cut by 3 bases, the J end by 2 bases, with 5 bases between. The CDR3 protein is CASSIGPYEQYL. The CDR3 DNA sequence: TGTGCCAGTAGTATTGGACCCTACGAGCAGTACTTA.

At least ten counts were recorded for this clonotype. The chain employs TRBV7-9 and TRBJ2-7; a weak D match, TRBD1 (6 bases). Germline V gives CDR1 SEHNR, CDR2 FQNEAQ (reference sequence). V was trimmed by 4 bases and J by 4 bases, leaving 14 bases between them. The CDR3 extends over 14 amino acids. The CDR3 region is CASSSTEDSYEQYF. In nucleotides, the CDR3 is TGTGCCAGCAGCTCCACCGAGGACAGTTACGAGCAGTACTTC.

This clonotype was seen many times. The chain carries TRBV7-2 and TRBJ2-1, with no clear D. Looked up from germline, CDR1 is SGHTA and CDR2 is FQGNSA. Trimming pared 3 bases from V and 1 base from J, leaving 16 bases between. This CDR3 region has 17 residues. In DNA, the CDR3 is TGTGCCAGCAGCTTTTTAGTTTCCCTACCTTCCTACAATGAGCAGTTCTTC. Protein: CASSFLVSLPSYNEQFF.

This clonotype was counted ten times or more. This sequence joins TRBV2 and TRBJ2-7; D is unclear. From germline, CDR1 is SNHLY and CDR2 FYNNEI. The CDR3 totals 15 residues. V lost 0 bases, J lost 2 bases, and 11 bases lay in between. The CDR3 DNA reads as TGTGCCAGCAGTGAAGCGCCTGGCCGGGCCTACGAGCAGTACTTC. Its translation is CASSEAPGRAYEQYF.

J is TRBJ2-7 and V is TRBV3-1; TRBD1 agrees at 9 bases. The ends lost 1 base at V and 3 bases at J; junction bases unmatched: 1. This CDR3 spans 14 amino acids. Germline V gives CDR1 LGHDT, CDR2 YNNKEL (reference sequence). In nucleotides, the CDR3 is TGTGCCAGCAGCCAAGGGACAGGGGACTACGAGCAGTACTTC. Protein product: CASSQGTGDYEQYF.

With regard to this clonotype: Possible read error: a much larger clone is one base away. The J gene is TRBJ2-7, the V gene TRBV4-3; D gene uncertain. Germline CDR1 LGHNA, CDR2 YSLEER. This CDR3 has 15 residues. Trimming removed 1 base from V and 1 base from J, with 11 bases in between. This CDR3 reads CASSQGRGSSYEQYF. CDR3 in DNA: TGCGCCAGCAGCCAAGGTAGAGGCAGTTCCTACGAGCAGTACTTC.

This clonotype was seen many times. The genes are TRBV2 and TRBJ2-2; TRBD1 is a possible D gene (6 bases). This CDR3 comprises 17 residues. Trimming pared 3 bases from V and 0 bases from J, leaving 14 bases between. Germline loops: CDR1 SNHLY, CDR2 FYNNEI. CDR3 in amino acids: CASSDPIGTTNTGELFF. In DNA, the CDR3 is TGTGCCAGCAGTGACCCAATCGGGACAACGAACACCGGGGAGCTGTTTTTT.

Many counts were recorded for this clonotype. This chain connects TRBV30 to TRBJ1-5, with D tentatively TRBD1 (6 bases). The germline gives CDR1 GTSNPN, CDR2 SVGIG (reference sequence). The V and J ends lost 5 bases and 3 bases respectively, with 14 bases between them. The CDR3 contains 14 residues. The CDR3 spells CAWDSGVLNQPQHF. The CDR3 DNA sequence: TGTGCCTGGGACTCAGGGGTCCTCAATCAGCCCCAGCATTTT.

This clonotype was seen repeatedly, ten times or more. The rearrangement links TRBV9 to TRBJ2-3, with D hard to call. Per germline, CDR1 SGDLS and CDR2 YYNGEE. Trimming removed 3 bases from V and 0 bases from J, with 17 bases in between. The CDR3 is made up of 17 amino acids. CDR3 sequence reads: CASSAPRHPQSTDTQYF. The CDR3 DNA follows: TGTGCCAGCAGCGCCCCACGACACCCCCAGAGCACAGATACGCAGTATTTT.

The table lists this clonotype with many counts. V is TRBV19 and J is TRBJ2-2, with TRBD2 as a possible D gene (5 bases). Trimming stripped 3 bases from V and 5 bases from J, with 10 bases between. The CDR3 is 14 residues long. CDR1 is LNHDA, CDR2 SQIVND, per germline (reference sequence). The CDR3 protein is CASSILEDTGELFF. The CDR3 region has the DNA TGTGCCAGTAGTATTTTGGAGGATACCGGGGAGCTGTTTTTT. Based on the CDR3 plus reference TRBV19 and TRBJ2-2, the full variable domain is DGGITQSPKYLFRKEGQNVTLSCEQNLNHDAMYWYRQDPGQGLRLIYYSQIVNDFQKGDIAEGYSVSREKKESFPLTVTSAQKNPTAFYLCASSILEDTGELFFGEGSRLTVL.

This clonotype was detected ten times or more. The genes are TRBV9 and TRBJ2-1; 9 bases line up with TRBD2. The trim removed 0 bases at V and 7 bases at J, leaving 8 bases unmatched. Germline-derived CDR1 and CDR2 are SGDLS and YYNGEE. CDR3 length: 16 residues. The CDR3 loop is CASSVAGGGAGNEQFF. The CDR3 nucleotides are TGTGCCAGCAGCGTAGCTGGCGGGGGGGCAGGTAATGAGCAGTTCTTC. Combining the CDR3 with reference TRBV9 and TRBJ2-1 gives the whole variable domain DSGVTQTPKHLITATGQRVTLRCSPRSGDLSVYWYQQSLDQGLQFLIQYYNGEERAKGNILERFSAQQFPDLHSELNLSSLELGDSALYFCASSVAGGGAGNEQFFGPGTRLTVL.

This clonotype was observed a handful of times. DNA of the CDR3: TGTGCCAGTAGTCTCGACGGAGCTAGGACTGAAGCTTTCTTT. This encodes CASSLDGARTEAFF. The rearrangement joins TRBV19 to TRBJ1-1, with D hard to call. CDR1 and CDR2 (germline): LNHDA, SQIVND (reference sequence). The germline V and J ends were trimmed by 5 bases and 5 bases, with 15 bases remaining between them. The CDR3 has 14 residues.